The 32 T cell receptor beta chains given below trace back to one sample, sequenced in a study of T cell responses to AZD1222 COVID-19 vaccine. TCRdb keeps only in-frame clones here, not all; method: immunoSEQ multiplex PCR. The sample lists approximately 160,000 clones, roughly 87% occurring once. The specimen was peripheral blood, collected on day 0 of AZD1222 vaccination. Source of these receptors: an adult in good health.

The table lists this clone with a count of one. The chain is built from TRBV6-4 and TRBJ2-2; D is uncertain. The V and J ends lost 2 bases and 5 bases respectively, with 9 bases between them. The CDR3 is 14 residues long. Germline CDR1 is MRHNA and CDR2 is SNTAGT. The CDR3 DNA reads TGTGCCAGCAGTGACGACGGAGTAACCGGGGAGCTGTTTTTT. It translates to CASSDDGVTGELFF.

The CDR3 region is CASSIMASGNNEQFF. CDR3 bases: TGTGCCAGTAGTATTATGGCTAGCGGAAACAATGAGCAGTTCTTC. This chain links TRBV19 with TRBJ2-1, with 7 nucleotides matching TRBD2. Germline loops: CDR1 LNHDA, CDR2 SQIVND (reference sequence). With 3 bases clipped from V and 5 bases from J, the junction kept 7 bases outside the gene matches. This CDR3 has 15 residues.

V is TRBV13 and J is TRBJ2-1; D is uncertain. V was pared by 4 bases and J by 4 bases, with 11 bases between. The CDR3 extends over 14 amino acids. The V gene's germline CDR1 is PRHDT and CDR2 FYEKMQ (reference sequence). The DNA of the CDR3 is TGTGCCAGCAGCTACCGGGCAACTTACAATGAGCAGTTCTTC. Translating gives CASSYRATYNEQFF.

This clone was detected once. The CDR3 nucleotides are TGTGCCAGCAGCCGGGACCTTGCGGTGGATCAGCCCCAGCATTTT. It specifies CASSRDLAVDQPQHF. The genes are TRBV11-2 and TRBJ1-5, with D perhaps TRBD1 (5 bases). The CDR3 sequence is 15 residues long. Germline CDR1 SGHAT, CDR2 FQNNGV. Trimming took 5 bases from V and 5 from J, leaving 16 bases between them.

The V gene is TRBV6-7, the J gene TRBJ2-2; possible D gene TRBD2, 6 bases. TRBV6-7 qualifies as an ORF whose function is uncertain. The V gene lost 5 bases and the J gene lost 3 bases, with 10 bases spanning the gap. This CDR3 spans 14 amino acids. The CDR3 reads CASSARGDTGELFF. In DNA form, the CDR3 reads TGTGCCAGCAGTGCCCGCGGGGACACCGGGGAGCTGTTTTTT.

In the case of this clone: The same CDR3 is also encoded by other DNA sequences in this sample. The rearrangement links TRBV12-3 or TRBV12-4 to TRBJ2-7; D remains ambiguous. CDR3 length: 13 amino acids. V lost 1 base to trimming and J lost 0 bases, with 4 bases between them. The CDR3 nucleotides read TGTGCCAGCAGTTTAGGGAGCTCCTACGAGCAGTACTTC. Amino acids: CASSLGSSYEQYF.

V is TRBV4-1 and J is TRBJ2-7; D gene uncertain. Trimming cost V 0 bases and J 2 bases, with 8 bases left between them. Germline V lookup: CDR1 MGHRA, CDR2 YSYEKL. This CDR3 has 14 residues. CDR3 residues: CASSQEAGTYEQYF. In nucleotides, the CDR3 is TGCGCCAGCAGCCAAGAGGCAGGCACCTACGAGCAGTACTTC.

The chain recombines TRBV5-5 with TRBJ1-1, with a weak D call TRBD1 (5 bases). Trimming stripped 0 bases from V and 0 bases from J, with 12 bases between. The CDR3 loop spans 16 amino acids. Per the germline V gene, CDR1 is SGHKS and CDR2 is YYEKEE (reference sequence). CDR3 in amino acids: CASSLVGLALNTEAFF. As DNA, the CDR3 is TGTGCCAGCAGCTTGGTGGGGCTGGCGTTGAACACTGAAGCTTTCTTT.

The V call is TRBV9, the J call TRBJ2-1; a weak D match, TRBD2 (6 bases). V was clipped by 4 bases and J by 7 bases, with 18 bases between them. The CDR3 is 15 residues long. The germline V gene has CDR1 SGDLS and CDR2 YYNGEE. The DNA for the CDR3 is TGTGCCAGCAGCCAGAGGAGGGGCGCTTTAAATGAGCAGTTCTTC. The encoded protein is CASSQRRGALNEQFF.

The rearrangement uses TRBV5-1 and TRBJ1-1; a weak D match, TRBD1 (6 bases). Per germline, CDR1 SGHRS and CDR2 YFSETQ. This CDR3 comprises 14 residues. V was trimmed by 4 bases and J by 5 bases, leaving 15 bases between them. The DNA for the CDR3 is TGCGCCAGCAGCCCTACAGGGCGGGGGACTGAAGCTTTCTTT. Translated: CASSPTGRGTEAFF.

V is TRBV7-9 and J is TRBJ2-1, with 9 nucleotides matching TRBD2. After removal of 5 bases from V and 2 bases from J, the junction contained 4 bases not matched to a gene. The V gene's germline CDR1 is SEHNR and CDR2 FQNEAQ (reference sequence). The CDR3 covers 15 residues. The CDR3 coding sequence is TGTGCCAGCAGCCTTAGCGGGAGCGCCTACAATGAGCAGTTCTTC. It translates to CASSLSGSAYNEQFF.

CDR3 sequence (DNA): TGCGCCAGCAGCTTGCTAGGTCCTGCAACTAATGAAAAACTGTTTTTT. Protein: CASSLLGPATNEKLFF. The rearrangement links TRBV5-1 to TRBJ1-4; D remains ambiguous. The germline V gene has CDR1 SGHRS and CDR2 YFSETQ. V lost 1 base to trimming and J lost 0 bases, with 10 bases between them. The CDR3 contains 16 residues.

The V gene is TRBV5-1, the J gene TRBJ2-7; possibly TRBD2 for D (5 bases). Trimming left V 4 bases short and J 3 bases short, with 14 bases between. Germline loops: CDR1 SGHRS, CDR2 YFSETQ. The CDR3 consists of 14 residues. The CDR3 here is CASSIRAEGYEQYF. The DNA of the CDR3 is TGCGCCAGCAGCATTCGGGCCGAGGGCTACGAGCAGTACTTC.

The J gene is TRBJ1-1, the V gene TRBV12-3 or TRBV12-4; no definite D call. This CDR3 is built from 12 residues. Trimming shortened V by 3 bases and J by 3 bases, and 5 bases separated the two germline ends. The DNA for the CDR3 is TGTGCCAGCAGTTTGGGGTACACTGAAGCTTTCTTT. Translating gives CASSLGYTEAFF.

This chain links TRBV7-8 with TRBJ2-1; no clear D gene. Germline loops: CDR1 SGHVS, CDR2 FQNEAQ. This CDR3 contains 15 residues. The V gene lost 1 base and the J gene lost 2 bases, with 9 bases spanning the gap. The CDR3 sequence: CASSLDGGPYNEQFF. The CDR3 bases are TGTGCCAGCAGCTTAGATGGTGGACCCTACAATGAGCAGTTCTTC.

The rearrangement joins TRBV19 to TRBJ2-3, with D hard to call. The V gene's germline CDR1 is LNHDA and CDR2 SQIVND (reference sequence). Trimming removed 3 bases at V and 0 bases at J, with 7 bases between. The CDR3 extends over 14 amino acids. CDR3 sequence (DNA): TGTGCCAGTAGTATTGAGACTAGCACAGATACGCAGTATTTT. Its protein product is CASSIETSTDTQYF.

This chain connects TRBV4-1 to TRBJ2-7; D perhaps matches TRBD2 (5 bases). This CDR3 is built from 15 residues. From germline, CDR1 is MGHRA and CDR2 YSYEKL. V gave up 1 base and J gave up 1 base, with 11 bases separating them. The DNA for the CDR3 is TGCGCCAGCAGCCAAGTGGTAGCGCTTTCCTACGAGCAGTACTTC. Translated: CASSQVVALSYEQYF.

V is TRBV10-2 and J is TRBJ2-5; no clear D gene. The CDR3 is 12 amino acids. The germline V gene has CDR1 WSHSY and CDR2 SAAADI. V gave up 4 bases and J gave up 2 bases, with 5 bases separating them. CDR3 sequence: CASSVGQETQYF. CDR3 DNA sequence: TGCGCCAGCAGTGTGGGTCAAGAGACCCAGTACTTC.

The rearrangement uses TRBV27 and TRBJ1-2, with TRBD1 as a possible D gene (6 bases). The germline gives CDR1 MNHEY, CDR2 SMNVEV (reference sequence). This CDR3 has 12 amino acids. V was pared by 5 bases and J by 7 bases, with 11 bases between. The CDR3 DNA reads as TGTGCCAGCAGTCCACAGGGACGTGGCTACACCTTC. Amino acid sequence: CASSPQGRGYTF.

This clone came up once. The chain carries TRBV4-1 and TRBJ2-7; D might be TRBD2 (5 bases). Deletions cut 1 base from V and 2 bases from J, with 12 bases between. Germline V CDR1 and CDR2: MGHRA, YSYEKL. CDR3 length equals 15 residues. In nucleotides, the CDR3 is TGCGCCAGCAGCCAAGTCTTTGGAGGTACCTACGAGCAGTACTTC. Protein: CASSQVFGGTYEQYF.

This clone was counted once. Other DNA variants within this sample encode the same CDR3. The chain has TRBV6-5 and TRBJ2-7; TRBD1 might be the D (6 bases). The CDR3 length is 13 residues. Germline CDR1 reads MNHEY; CDR2 reads SVGAGI. The V end lost 5 bases, the J end lost 2 bases, and 10 bases lay between the germline ends. The CDR3 loop is CASSRTETYEQYF. CDR3 coding DNA: TGTGCCAGCAGTCGGACAGAGACCTACGAGCAGTACTTC.

The rearrangement uses TRBV7-9 and TRBJ1-1; D ambiguous. This CDR3 has 12 amino acids. Per the germline V gene, CDR1 is SEHNR and CDR2 is FQNEAQ (reference sequence). Trimming took 3 bases from V and 4 from J, leaving 6 bases between them. The DNA for the CDR3 is TGTGCCAGCAGCTTTACAATCACTGAAGCTTTCTTT. This sequence encodes CASSFTITEAFF.

The chain carries TRBV30 and TRBJ2-7, with 10 positions matching TRBD2. Per germline, CDR1 GTSNPN and CDR2 SVGIG (reference sequence). After removal of 0 bases from V and 7 bases from J, the junction contained 6 bases not matched to a gene. The length of the CDR3 is 14 residues. CDR3 DNA: TGTGCCTGGAGTGTAAATTCACTAGCGGGAGAGCAGTACTTC. Translation gives CAWSVNSLAGEQYF.

The chain is built from TRBV2 and TRBJ2-3; 7 bases agree with TRBD1. The V and J ends lost 10 bases and 0 bases, in that order; junction bases with no gene match: 7. This CDR3 spans 14 amino acids. The germline gives CDR1 SNHLY, CDR2 FYNNEI. DNA of the CDR3: TGTGCCACCCCAGGGGGAGACAGCACAGATACGCAGTATTTT. Amino acids: CATPGGDSTDTQYF.

The chain joins TRBV2 to TRBJ2-2, with 12 bases matching TRBD2. The germline gives CDR1 SNHLY, CDR2 FYNNEI. The ends lost 5 bases at V and 2 bases at J; junction bases unmatched: 9. The CDR3 consists of 18 residues. CDR3 loop: CASSFRGLAGRNTGELFF. CDR3 bases: TGTGCCAGCAGTTTCCGTGGACTAGCGGGAAGAAACACCGGGGAGCTGTTTTTT. Full variable domain (missing parts from reference TRBV2 and TRBJ2-2): EPEVTQTPSHQVTQMGQEVILRCVPISNHLYFYWYRQILGQKVEFLVSFYNNEISEKSEIFDDQFSVERPDGSNFTLKIRSTKLEDSAMYFCASSFRGLAGRNTGELFFGEGSRLTVL.

The genes are TRBV2 and TRBJ2-1; 11 bases are shared with TRBD1. The germline V gene has CDR1 SNHLY and CDR2 FYNNEI. The CDR3 spans 17 residues. V lost 0 bases and J lost 7; bases outside the gene matches: 8. This CDR3 reads CASSEALPGQGGNEQFF. CDR3 bases: TGTGCCAGCAGTGAAGCGCTTCCGGGACAGGGGGGGAATGAGCAGTTCTTC. Drawing the rest from reference TRBV2 and TRBJ2-1, the complete variable domain is EPEVTQTPSHQVTQMGQEVILRCVPISNHLYFYWYRQILGQKVEFLVSFYNNEISEKSEIFDDQFSVERPDGSNFTLKIRSTKLEDSAMYFCASSEALPGQGGNEQFFGPGTRLTVL.

V is TRBV19 and J is TRBJ1-6; D not certain. Germline loops: CDR1 LNHDA, CDR2 SQIVND (reference sequence). The germline V and J ends were trimmed by 7 bases and 4 bases, with 14 bases remaining between them. The CDR3 loop spans 15 amino acids. The CDR3 DNA follows: TGTGCCAGTATAGAGACCGTCGGATATAATTCACCCCTCCACTTT. It is translated as CASIETVGYNSPLHF.

This sequence joins TRBV16 and TRBJ1-5; unclear D gene. From germline, CDR1 is KGHSY and CDR2 FQNENV. This CDR3 is built from 15 residues. V lost 3 bases and J 3 bases, leaving 12 bases between the germline ends. The CDR3 nucleotides read TGTGCCAGCAGCCAGAACAATCCCAACAATCAGCCCCAGCATTTT. Translated: CASSQNNPNNQPQHF.

This chain uses TRBV21-1 with TRBJ2-1. TRBV21-1 is a known pseudogene. This CDR3 is built from 16 residues. The CDR3 loop reads CASSNSCRPAYNEQFF. In DNA, the CDR3 is TGTGCCAGCAGCAACTCTTGTCGACCAGCCTACAATGAGCAGTTCTTC.

This clone showed up just once. J is TRBJ1-1 and V is TRBV19; a possible D gene is TRBD1 (5 bases). The germline gives CDR1 LNHDA, CDR2 SQIVND (reference sequence). The CDR3 has 13 amino acids. V was trimmed by 5 bases and J by 1 base, leaving 8 bases between them. The CDR3: CASSWGPNTEAFF. In nucleotides, the CDR3 is TGTGCCAGTAGTTGGGGACCGAACACTGAAGCTTTCTTT.

This chain links TRBV9 with TRBJ2-1; TRBD2 is a possible D gene (6 bases). The V gene's germline CDR1 is SGDLS and CDR2 YYNGEE. The CDR3 runs to 17 residues. Deletions cut 4 bases from V and 1 base from J, with 18 bases between. CDR3 DNA: TGTGCCAGCAGCCCCGGGGCGCCCGGGAGTTCCTACAATGAGCAGTTCTTC. Translated: CASSPGAPGSSYNEQFF.

V is TRBV19 and J is TRBJ1-5; possibly TRBD1 for D (6 bases). The CDR3 runs 17 residues. CDR1 and CDR2 from the germline V gene are LNHDA and SQIVND (reference sequence). Trimming left V 5 bases short and J 2 bases short, with 19 bases between. The CDR3 nucleotides read TGTGCCAGTAGTGGACAGTGGGTGCCTTCGGGCAATCAGCCCCAGCATTTT. Its translation: CASSGQWVPSGNQPQHF.